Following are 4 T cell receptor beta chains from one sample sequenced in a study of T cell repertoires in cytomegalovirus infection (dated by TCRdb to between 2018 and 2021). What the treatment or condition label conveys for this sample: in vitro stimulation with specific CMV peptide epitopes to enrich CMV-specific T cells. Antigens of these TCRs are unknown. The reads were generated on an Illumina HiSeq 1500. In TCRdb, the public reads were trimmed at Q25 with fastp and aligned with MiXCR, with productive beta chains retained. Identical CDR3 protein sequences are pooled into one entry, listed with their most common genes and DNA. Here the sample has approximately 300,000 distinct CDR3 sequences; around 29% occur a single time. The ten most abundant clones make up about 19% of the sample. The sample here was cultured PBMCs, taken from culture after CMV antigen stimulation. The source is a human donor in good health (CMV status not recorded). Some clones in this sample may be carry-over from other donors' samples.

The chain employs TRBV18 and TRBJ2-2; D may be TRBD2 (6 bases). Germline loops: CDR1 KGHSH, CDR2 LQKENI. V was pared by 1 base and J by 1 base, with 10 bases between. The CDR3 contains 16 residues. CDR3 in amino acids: CASSPQGRWNTGELFF. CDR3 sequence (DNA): TGTGCCAGCTCACCACAAGGGAGGTGGAACACCGGGGAGCTGTTTTTT.

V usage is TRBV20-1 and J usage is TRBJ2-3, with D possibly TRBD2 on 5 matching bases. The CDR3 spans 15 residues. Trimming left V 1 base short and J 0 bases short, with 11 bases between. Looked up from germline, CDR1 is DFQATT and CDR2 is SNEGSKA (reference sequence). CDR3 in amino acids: CSARGKRRSTDTQYF. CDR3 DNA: TGCAGTGCTAGAGGAAAGCGGAGAAGCACAGATACGCAGTATTTT.

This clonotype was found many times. CDR3 nucleotides: TGTGCCAGCAGCGCCGGGACAGGGTCCCAGCCCCAGCATTTT. Residues: CASSAGTGSQPQHF. The chain carries TRBV7-9 and TRBJ1-5, with 9 bases identical to TRBD1. Germline values: CDR1 SEHNR, CDR2 FQNEAQ (reference sequence). Germline trimming cut 5 bases from V and 7 bases from J; bases unmatched to any gene: 6. The CDR3 contains 14 residues.

Here the CDR3 reads CASSPRTGGKSPLHF. CDR3 DNA sequence: TGTGCCAGCAGTCCTCGGACAGGGGGAAAGTCACCCCTCCACTTT. The chain carries TRBV12-3 or TRBV12-4 and TRBJ1-6; 10 bases fit TRBD1. The CDR3 contains 15 residues. V was clipped by 5 bases and J by 10 bases; unmatched bases: 8.